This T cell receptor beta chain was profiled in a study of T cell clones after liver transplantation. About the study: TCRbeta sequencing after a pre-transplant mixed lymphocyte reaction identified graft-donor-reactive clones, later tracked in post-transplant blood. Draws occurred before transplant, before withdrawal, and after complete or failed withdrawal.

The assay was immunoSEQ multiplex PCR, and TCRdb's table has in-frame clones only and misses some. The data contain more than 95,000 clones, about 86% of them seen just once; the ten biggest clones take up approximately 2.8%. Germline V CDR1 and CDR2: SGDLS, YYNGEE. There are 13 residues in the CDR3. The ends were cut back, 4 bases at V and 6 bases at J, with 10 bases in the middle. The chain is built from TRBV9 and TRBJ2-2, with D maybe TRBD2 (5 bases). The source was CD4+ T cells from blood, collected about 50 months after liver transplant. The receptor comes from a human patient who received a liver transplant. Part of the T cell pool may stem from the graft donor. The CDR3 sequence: CASSSRGPGELFF. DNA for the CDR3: TGTGCCAGCAGCTCCCGGGGTCCCGGGGAGCTGTTTTTT.